Below, 15 T cell receptor beta chains from the same sample are listed, as sequenced in a study of blood T cell repertoires in COVID-19 (dated by TCRdb to the early 2020s). Library preparation employed the immunoSEQ multiplex PCR assay. TCRdb limited this immuneACCESS table to in-frame rearrangements with V and J called. A share of clones is missing; checked studies link under half to unresolved V genes, and the rest is unexplained. The table for this sample lists 190,000 or so clones; more than 80% of them were counted only once. Over 0.95% of the sample is held by the ten biggest clonotypes. Input material: PBMCs or T cells enriched from blood (not recorded which). Receptors originate from a man under 40 who had recovered from COVID-19.

The chain is built from TRBV3-1 (or the pseudogene TRBV3-2) and TRBJ2-1; D gene ambiguous. The CDR3 has 16 residues. CDR1 and CDR2 (germline): LGHDT, YNNKEL (reference sequence). The V and J ends lost 3 bases and 0 bases respectively, with 12 bases between them. CDR3 region: CASSHLKPSSYNEQFF. For the CDR3, the DNA is TGTGCCAGCAGCCACCTTAAACCGAGCTCCTACAATGAGCAGTTCTTC.

This clone was observed a few times. This chain uses TRBV20-1 with TRBJ1-1; D not certain. V gave up 3 bases and J gave up 2 bases, with 7 bases separating them. The germline V gene encodes CDR1 DFQATT and CDR2 SNEGSKA (reference sequence). The CDR3 extends over 12 amino acids. In DNA form, the CDR3 reads TGCAGTGCTAGTCGACAAAACACTGAAGCTTTCTTT. Amino acid sequence: CSASRQNTEAFF.

This clone showed up just once. V and J are TRBV7-2 and TRBJ1-6, with TRBD1 matching over 7 bases. There are 16 residues in the CDR3. The V segment lost 5 bases and the J segment 3 bases; nucleotides outside the gene matches: 7. The germline CDR1 and CDR2 sequences are SGHTA and FQGNSA. Written as DNA, the CDR3 is TGTGCCAGCAGCCCGGGACAGACTTACTATAATTCACCCCTCCACTTT. It yields the protein CASSPGQTYYNSPLHF.

This chain joins TRBV4-2 and TRBJ2-5, with D possibly TRBD2 on 7 matching bases. CDR3 length equals 13 residues. CDR1 is LGHNA, CDR2 YNFKEQ, per germline. V gave up 5 bases and J gave up 5 bases, with 12 bases separating them. CDR3 coding DNA: TGTGCCAGCAGCGGGGGGGCCGGGGAGACCCAGTACTTC. Translating it yields CASSGGAGETQYF.

This clone was seen a single time. V usage is TRBV19 and J usage is TRBJ2-5; D may be TRBD1 (6 bases). Germline V lookup: CDR1 LNHDA, CDR2 SQIVND (reference sequence). The V gene lost 5 bases and the J gene lost 5 bases, with 12 bases spanning the gap. CDR3 length: 13 amino acids. The CDR3 region is CASSPRGWETQYF. The CDR3 coding sequence is TGTGCCAGTAGTCCCAGGGGTTGGGAGACCCAGTACTTC.

The rearrangement links TRBV7-9 to TRBJ2-6; weak D call: TRBD1 (6 bases). Germline-derived CDR1 and CDR2 are SEHNR and FQNEAQ (reference sequence). Trimming shortened V by 5 bases and J by 0 bases, and 14 bases separated the two germline ends. The CDR3 runs to 17 residues. The CDR3 nucleotides read TGTGCCAGCAGCCCGGACAGACCTAGCTCTGGGGCCAACGTCCTGACTTTC. Protein: CASSPDRPSSGANVLTF.

This chain uses TRBV10-3 with TRBJ1-2; D is ambiguous. Trimming removed 2 bases from V and 1 base from J, with 8 bases in between. Germline values: CDR1 ENHRY, CDR2 SYGVKD. The CDR3 runs to 14 residues. The CDR3 loop reads CAISEAGDNYGYTF. The DNA of the CDR3 is TGTGCCATCAGTGAGGCAGGTGATAACTATGGCTACACCTTC.

This chain uses TRBV30 with TRBJ2-1, with TRBD2 matching over 11 bases. V dropped 0 bases and J dropped 0; count of bases not matched to a gene: 16. The CDR3 runs 21 residues. The germline CDR1 and CDR2 sequences are GTSNPN and SVGIG (reference sequence). The CDR3 bases are TGTGCCTGGAGTGTAGTTGGAAGGGGGACTAGCGGATTTAGCTCCTACAATGAGCAGTTCTTC. Translated, it gives CAWSVVGRGTSGFSSYNEQFF. The full variable domain, with the rest looked up from reference TRBV30 and TRBJ2-1, is SQTIHQWPATLVQPVGSPLSLECTVEGTSNPNLYWYRQAAGRGLQLLFYSVGIGQISSEVPQNLSASRPQDRQFILSSKKLLLSDSGFYLCAWSVVGRGTSGFSSYNEQFFGPGTRLTVL.

This chain connects TRBV24-1 to TRBJ1-5; 9 bases map to TRBD1. CDR3 length equals 16 residues. Germline CDR1 reads KGHDR; CDR2 reads SFDVKD. V lost 3 bases to trimming and J lost 1 base; unmatched junction nucleotides: 3. CDR3 loop: CATSDTDRGSNQPQHF. CDR3 in DNA: TGTGCCACCAGTGATACCGACAGGGGGAGCAATCAGCCCCAGCATTTT.

The chain couples TRBV19 to TRBJ1-2; D is ambiguous. This CDR3 spans 12 amino acids. The V gene lost 7 bases and the J gene lost 2 bases, with 8 bases spanning the gap. The V gene's germline CDR1 is LNHDA and CDR2 SQIVND (reference sequence). DNA for the CDR3: TGTGCCAGTATGCGGGTAAACTATGGCTACACCTTC. Its protein is CASMRVNYGYTF.

The chain carries TRBV5-1 and TRBJ1-6; maybe TRBD1 (6 bases). The V end was cut by 5 bases, the J end by 9 bases, with 27 bases between. The CDR3 is 18 amino acids. CDR1 SGHRS and CDR2 YFSETQ come from the germline V gene. The CDR3 protein is CASRSTRTDNQAGSPLHF. CDR3 coding DNA: TGCGCCAGCAGGAGTACCCGGACAGACAACCAAGCAGGTTCACCCCTCCACTTT.

The chain is built from TRBV11-2 and TRBJ2-3; possible D gene TRBD1, 7 bases. V gave up 5 bases and J gave up 2 bases, with 11 bases separating them. The CDR3 spans 14 residues. Germline values: CDR1 SGHAT, CDR2 FQNNGV. The DNA of the CDR3 is TGTGCCAGCAGCGCGGGACAGTACACAGATACGCAGTATTTT. This sequence encodes CASSAGQYTDTQYF.

The chain uses TRBV19 and TRBJ1-1; D is perhaps TRBD1 (5 bases). V was shortened by 5 bases and J by 1 base, with 11 bases between the two germline ends. There are 14 residues in the CDR3. Germline values: CDR1 LNHDA, CDR2 SQIVND (reference sequence). The CDR3 loop is CASSRWQGNTEAFF. In DNA form, the CDR3 reads TGTGCCAGTAGTCGTTGGCAGGGGAACACTGAAGCTTTCTTT. Full variable domain (rest looked up from reference TRBV19 and TRBJ1-1): DGGITQSPKYLFRKEGQNVTLSCEQNLNHDAMYWYRQDPGQGLRLIYYSQIVNDFQKGDIAEGYSVSREKKESFPLTVTSAQKNPTAFYLCASSRWQGNTEAFFGQGTRLTVV.

The rearrangement links TRBV20-1 to TRBJ1-2; D unresolved. The CDR3 runs 11 residues. Germline V CDR1 and CDR2: DFQATT, SNEGSKA (reference sequence). Trimming cost V 0 bases and J 7 bases, with 6 bases left between them. CDR3 bases: TGCAGTGCTAGAGAACGGAGTGGCTACACCTTC. This codes for CSARERSGYTF.

This chain connects TRBV5-1 to TRBJ1-2; 8 positions match TRBD1. Germline V gene lookup returns CDR1 SGHRS and CDR2 YFSETQ. The CDR3 covers 16 residues. The V gene end was trimmed by 4 bases and the J gene end by 6 bases; junction bases not matched to a gene: 14. The CDR3 DNA reads as TGCGCCAGCAGCCCTGACCACAGGGGGAAGCTTGATGGCTACACCTTC. Translation gives CASSPDHRGKLDGYTF.